This passage covers 27 T cell receptor beta chains from one sample sequenced in a study of CD8+CD57+ T cells in acquired aplastic anemia. The template for TCR beta VDJ and CDR3 sequence profiling was genomic DNA. TCRdb reanalysed the reads using MiXCR and keeps one entry per CDR3 protein. Of about 270,000 distinct CDR3 sequences in the sample, 45% to 65% are singletons; the top ten hold 7% to 9%. The sequencing sample was made of sorted CD4+, CD8+, or CD8+CD57+ T cells (not recorded which) from PBMCs. These receptors were obtained from a human donor with severe aplastic anemia or a healthy control (not recorded which).

V usage is TRBV7-8 and J usage is TRBJ2-5, with TRBD2 matching 10 bases. In germline, CDR1 is SGHVS, CDR2 FQNEAQ. The CDR3 is made up of 17 amino acids. J was trimmed by 6 bases and V by 11 bases; bases with no gene match: 21. The CDR3 loop is CAGSGGYTGQRRKTQYF. The DNA for the CDR3 is TGTGCCGGTAGCGGGGGGTACACCGGGCAGCGGCGGAAGACCCAGTACTTC.

About this clonotype: Likely a read error: the CDR3 ends without its conserved phenylalanine or tryptophan. No DNA is shown, since the ends of the CDR3 on it are uncertain; the CDR3 is the one TCRdb lists. Here the CDR3 reads CSAKPVTLDEQLS. The chain links TRBV20-1 to TRBJ2-1; the D call TRBD1 from the table was never checked on the DNA. Germline lookup yields CDR1 DFQATT and CDR2 SNEGSKA (reference sequence). The CDR3 is 13 amino acids long, termini counted.

This clonotype was seen more than once but under ten times. This sequence joins TRBV19 and TRBJ1-6; unclear D gene. Germline CDR1 reads LNHDA; CDR2 reads SQIVND (reference sequence). Between the trimmed V and J ends, which lost 4 bases and 10 bases, there was a span of 5 bases. The CDR3 runs to 11 residues. The CDR3 DNA reads TGTGCCAGTAGTAAAGGATCACCCCTCCACTTT. Its protein product is CASSKGSPLHF.

The J gene is TRBJ2-1, the V gene TRBV5-6; D is undetermined. CDR1 and CDR2 (germline): SGHDT, YYEEEE. The CDR3 loop spans 14 amino acids. V lost 2 bases to trimming and J lost 7 bases, with 13 bases between them. CDR3 DNA: TGTGCCAGCAGCTTAGGGCCATCCATAAATGAGCAGTTCTTC. Residues: CASSLGPSINEQFF.

This clonotype came up a few times. V usage is TRBV20-1 and J usage is TRBJ2-1; the D gene is possibly TRBD2 (6 bases). Trimming took 0 bases from V and 4 from J, leaving 10 bases between them. The CDR3 totals 14 residues. Germline V gene sequence: CDR1 DFQATT, CDR2 SNEGSKA (reference sequence). Written as DNA, the CDR3 is TGCAGTGCTAGAGATCGGGCGGGGTACAATGAGCAGTTCTTC. Its protein is CSARDRAGYNEQFF.

The count of this clonotype is one. The V call is TRBV29-1, the J call TRBJ1-4; tentatively, D is TRBD1 (5 bases). This CDR3 comprises 14 residues. V shed 1 base and J shed 7 bases, with 13 bases lying between them. Germline assignment: CDR1 SQVTM and CDR2 ANQGSEA. The CDR3 protein is CSVEVWGGSEKLFF. The CDR3 DNA follows: TGCAGCGTTGAAGTTTGGGGCGGGAGTGAAAAACTGTTTTTT.

The chain employs TRBV10-3 and TRBJ1-2; TRBD1 matches 7 bases. V shed 2 bases, J shed 4 bases, and the junction held 4 bases outside the gene matches. The germline CDR1 and CDR2 sequences are ENHRY and SYGVKD. CDR3 size: 14 residues. The CDR3 DNA follows: TGTGCCATCAGTGAGGGGGACAGCTTCTATGGCTACACCTTC. It translates to CAISEGDSFYGYTF.

This chain connects TRBV6-6 to TRBJ2-7; TRBD1 agrees at 8 bases. In germline, CDR1 is MNHNY, CDR2 SVGAGI (reference sequence). V lost 7 bases to trimming and J lost 5 bases; unmatched junction nucleotides: 10. The CDR3 consists of 14 residues. The CDR3 protein is CASTTSGQGHEQYF. CDR3 sequence (DNA): TGTGCCAGCACCACATCCGGACAGGGACACGAGCAGTACTTC.

This clonotype has just a few counts. V usage is TRBV27 and J usage is TRBJ2-5; possibly TRBD1 for D (6 bases). Germline V CDR1 and CDR2: MNHEY, SMNVEV (reference sequence). Trimming took 5 bases from V and 9 from J, leaving 16 bases between them. This CDR3 comprises 13 residues. CDR3 DNA: TGTGCCAGCAGTCCCCGGACAGATCAGCCCCAGTACTTC. Protein: CASSPRTDQPQYF.

Turning to this clonotype: One junction end disagrees with the germline gene, perhaps due to a read error. This rearrangement joins TRBV5-6 to TRBJ2-7; D is unresolved. The CDR3 sequence is 11 residues long. CDR1 is SGHDT and CDR2 is YYEEEE in the germline V gene. Here the CDR3 DNA reads TGTGCCAGCTCCCGAAACTACGAGCAGTGCTTC. It specifies CASSRNYEQCF.

The chain recombines TRBV2 with TRBJ2-5, with D tentatively TRBD1 or TRBD2 (5 bases each). The germline gives CDR1 SNHLY, CDR2 FYNNEI. Trimming took 7 bases from V and 4 from J, leaving 16 bases between them. CDR3 size: 14 residues. The CDR3 reads CASTRKGRGETQYF. The CDR3 DNA is TGTGCCAGCACCCGAAAGGGACGGGGAGAGACCCAGTACTTC.

V is TRBV7-8 and J is TRBJ2-7; the D gene could be TRBD1 or TRBD2 (6 bases each). The length of the CDR3 is 13 residues. V lost 2 bases and J 5 bases, leaving 10 bases between the germline ends. CDR1 is SGHVS, CDR2 FQNEAQ, per germline. CDR3 bases: TGTGCCAGCAGCTTATCCCGGGGGCACGAGCAGTACTTC. Amino acid sequence: CASSLSRGHEQYF. The full variable domain, its missing parts supplied by reference TRBV7-8 and TRBJ2-7, is GAGVSQSPRYKVAKRGQDVALRCDPISGHVSLFWYQQALGQGPEFLTYFQNEAQLDKSGLPSDRFFAERPEGSVSTLKIQRTQQEDSAVYLCASSLSRGHEQYFGPGTRLTVT.

This clonotype was detected many times. J is TRBJ1-5 and V is TRBV19; D ambiguous. The CDR3 is made up of 14 amino acids. The V gene's germline CDR1 is LNHDA and CDR2 SQIVND (reference sequence). Trimming left V 2 bases short and J 7 bases short, with 12 bases between. The DNA of the CDR3 is TGTGCCAGTAGTATACTTTCCTTTGGACAGCCCCAGCATTTT. Translation gives CASSILSFGQPQHF.

This clonotype was recorded many times. J is TRBJ2-7 and V is TRBV5-1, with D hard to call. V lost 2 bases, J lost 2 bases, and 8 bases lay in between. Germline values: CDR1 SGHRS, CDR2 YFSETQ. The CDR3 contains 13 residues. The CDR3 protein is CASSFRDPYEQYF. CDR3 in DNA: TGCGCCAGCAGCTTTAGGGATCCCTACGAGCAGTACTTC.

The chain carries TRBV20-1 and TRBJ2-7; either TRBD1 or TRBD2 may supply D (5 bases each). Germline V gene data show CDR1 as DFQATT and CDR2 as SNEGSKA (reference sequence). This CDR3 is built from 12 residues. V shed 7 bases and J shed 4 bases, with 14 bases lying between them. Here the CDR3 DNA reads TGCAGTGGGGTAGAGGGGCGTTACGAGCAGTACTTC. Protein product: CSGVEGRYEQYF.

This clonotype was seen only once. The chain recombines TRBV10-1 with TRBJ1-1; 8 bases fit TRBD1. Germline V gene data show CDR1 as WNHNN and CDR2 as SYGVQD (reference sequence). J gave up 1 base and V 6 bases, and 4 bases lay outside the gene matches. This CDR3 is built from 14 residues. The CDR3 region has the DNA TGCGCCAGCAGGGGGACAGGTGGGAACACTGAAGCTTTCTTT. It is translated as CASRGTGGNTEAFF.

This clonotype was detected once. The chain is built from TRBV7-9 and TRBJ2-7, with D possibly being TRBD2 (5 bases). The CDR3 has 14 amino acids. Looked up from germline, CDR1 is SEHNR and CDR2 is FQNEAQ (reference sequence). The germline V and J ends were trimmed by 4 bases and 6 bases, with 16 bases remaining between them. The CDR3, as DNA: TGTGCCAGCAGCTCCCACGGGGATCGGCGCGAGCAGTACTTC. Its translation is CASSSHGDRREQYF.

There are a few counts of this clonotype. The chain combines TRBV20-1 with TRBJ1-2, with no clear D. Germline V gene data show CDR1 as DFQATT and CDR2 as SNEGSKA (reference sequence). V lost 3 bases, J lost 6 bases, and 11 bases lay in between. The CDR3 covers 12 residues. The CDR3 is CSARWEGHGYTF. CDR3 nucleotides: TGCAGTGCTAGGTGGGAAGGACATGGCTACACCTTC.

This clonotype was found once. The chain couples TRBV9 to TRBJ2-7; 7 bases agree with TRBD1. Germline CDR1 is SGDLS and CDR2 is YYNGEE. Trimming cost V 0 bases and J 4 bases; bases outside gene matches: 7. The CDR3 spans 15 residues. CDR3 sequence (DNA): TGTGCCAGCAGCGTAGGGAACAGGGGATGGTACGAGCAGTACTTC. It translates to CASSVGNRGWYEQYF.

This chain joins TRBV5-5 and TRBJ1-3, with D tentatively TRBD1 (6 bases). V was pared by 4 bases and J by 6 bases, with 14 bases between. Per the germline V gene, CDR1 is SGHKS and CDR2 is YYEKEE (reference sequence). The CDR3 sequence is 14 residues long. Written as DNA, the CDR3 is TGTGCCAGCAGCCAGGACGGGGGCTTAAACACCATATATTTT. It encodes CASSQDGGLNTIYF.

This clonotype was seen a few times. The chain employs TRBV24-1 and TRBJ2-6, with a possible D match to TRBD1 (6 bases). This CDR3 region has 15 residues. Deletions cut 5 bases from V and 1 base from J, with 8 bases between. Germline V gene sequence: CDR1 KGHDR, CDR2 SFDVKD. Here the CDR3 reads CATSGRGSGANVLTF. The CDR3, as DNA: TGTGCCACCAGTGGCAGGGGATCTGGGGCCAACGTCCTGACTTTC.

The chain recombines TRBV7-3 with TRBJ2-1; 14 bases match TRBD2. The CDR3 runs 16 residues. With V trimmed by 4 bases and J by 10 bases, 9 bases remained unmatched. The germline V gene encodes CDR1 SGHTA and CDR2 FQGTGA. The CDR3 DNA reads as TGTGCCAGCAGCTCGCCGGGACTAGCGGGGGTTGGAGAGCAGTTCTTC. Translated: CASSSPGLAGVGEQFF. The whole variable domain, filled in from reference TRBV7-3 and TRBJ2-1, reads GAGVSQTPSNKVTEKGKYVELRCDPISGHTALYWYRQSLGQGPEFLIYFQGTGAADDSGLPNDRFFAVRPEGSVSTLKIQRTERGDSAVYLCASSSPGLAGVGEQFFGPGTRLTVL.

This clonotype was recorded many times. The chain combines TRBV6-1 with TRBJ2-3, with D maybe TRBD1 (6 bases). Germline V gene sequence: CDR1 MNHNS, CDR2 SASEGT. Trimming cost V 1 base and J 8 bases, with 13 bases left between them. CDR3 length: 14 amino acids. The CDR3 protein is CASSEVGGPRTQYF. CDR3 bases: TGTGCCAGCAGTGAAGTTGGGGGCCCTCGTACGCAGTATTTT.

The chain recombines TRBV10-3 with TRBJ2-7, with a possible D match to TRBD2 (6 bases). Germline values: CDR1 ENHRY, CDR2 SYGVKD. The CDR3 is 12 amino acids. V was pared by 2 bases and J by 6 bases, with 8 bases between. The CDR3 coding sequence is TGTGCCATCAGTGAGGGGGGGAGCGAGCAGTACTTC. Protein product: CAISEGGSEQYF.

This chain uses TRBV2 with TRBJ2-3; D not certain. Germline values: CDR1 SNHLY, CDR2 FYNNEI. V was cut by 6 bases and J by 0 bases, with 19 bases left in between. The length of the CDR3 is 17 residues. CDR3 DNA: TGTGCCAGCAGGGATGGACGGTCTACTGCTAGCACAGATACGCAGTATTTT. This sequence encodes CASRDGRSTASTDTQYF.

This clonotype has a single count. The chain carries TRBV2 and TRBJ1-1; D perhaps matches TRBD1 (5 bases). CDR1 SNHLY and CDR2 FYNNEI come from the germline V gene. Deletions cut 3 bases from V and 5 bases from J, with 10 bases between. This CDR3 has 13 residues. CDR3 coding DNA: TGTGCCAGCAGTGACAGGGTGGGTACTGAAGCTTTCTTT. This codes for CASSDRVGTEAFF. The variable domain in full, completed from reference TRBV2 and TRBJ1-1, reads EPEVTQTPSHQVTQMGQEVILRCVPISNHLYFYWYRQILGQKVEFLVSFYNNEISEKSEIFDDQFSVERPDGSNFTLKIRSTKLEDSAMYFCASSDRVGTEAFFGQGTRLTVV.

The chain couples TRBV10-3 to TRBJ1-2; 8 bases match TRBD1. Germline V gene data show CDR1 as ENHRY and CDR2 as SYGVKD. Trimming removed 5 bases from V and 8 bases from J; junction bases left unmatched: 10. The CDR3 runs to 14 residues. The chain's CDR3 is CAISNDRQGNGYTF. Here the CDR3 DNA reads TGTGCCATCAGTAACGATCGACAGGGGAACGGCTACACCTTC.